These T cell receptor beta chains were read from a single sample in a study of shared clonotypes between healthy human individuals. Measured with immunoSEQ multiplex PCR; TCRdb has only the in-frame clones, and not every one. The repertoire holds millions of clones, over 85% seen once, with roughly 0.13% in the top ten. The specimen sequenced was naive CD4+ T cells sorted from blood. Receptors were obtained from a man younger than 35 in good health. The CDR3 runs from the conserved cysteine through the conserved F or W. D genes are given only for firm matches. Size is omitted from some rows. Given values are once, few, many or a class for expanded clones.

J: TRBJ2-6; size: -; length: 18; D: TRBD2; V: TRBV7-9; CDR3: CASSLGLAGNSGANVLTF; DNA: TGTGCCAGCAGCTTAGGACTAGCGGGAAACTCTGGGGCCAACGTCCTGACTTTC
J: TRBJ2-1; size: -; length: 16; D: TRBD2; V: TRBV15; CDR3: CATSRVSGGALNEQFF; DNA: TGTGCCACCAGCAGAGTTAGCGGGGGGGCCCTCAATGAGCAGTTCTTC
J: TRBJ1-1; size: -; length: 11; D: TRBD1; V: TRBV28; CDR3: CAAGGYTEAFF; DNA: TGTGCCGCAGGGGGGTACACTGAAGCTTTCTTT
J: TRBJ2-3; size: once; length: 14; D: -; V: TRBV4-3; CDR3: CASSQDPQPDTQYF; DNA: TGCGCCAGCAGCCAAGACCCCCAGCCGGATACGCAGTATTTT
J: TRBJ1-1; size: -; length: 15; D: -; V: TRBV7-8; CDR3: CASSIRQVQGTEAFF; DNA: TGTGCCAGCAGCATAAGACAGGTCCAAGGGACTGAAGCTTTCTTT
J: TRBJ2-2; size: -; length: 14; D: TRBD1; V: TRBV19; CDR3: CASSYRGHTGELFF; DNA: TGTGCCAGCTCTTACAGGGGACACACCGGGGAGCTGTTTTTT
J: TRBJ1-5; size: -; length: 14; D: -; V: TRBV30; CDR3: CAWSPGQGGQPQHF; DNA: TGTGCCTGGAGCCCAGGGCAGGGAGGACAGCCCCAGCATTTT
J: TRBJ2-7; size: -; length: 16; D: TRBD2; V: TRBV13; CDR3: CASSLGGLAAPYEQYF; DNA: TGTGCCAGCAGCTTAGGGGGACTAGCGGCCCCCTACGAGCAGTACTTC
J: TRBJ1-6; size: -; length: 20; D: -; V: TRBV19; CDR3: CASSVAAGPLDDPYNSPLHF; DNA: TGTGCCAGTAGTGTCGCCGCGGGACCCTTGGATGATCCCTATAATTCACCCCTCCACTTT
J: TRBJ2-5; size: -; length: 15; D: TRBD2; V: TRBV5-4; CDR3: CASSLRGLADETQYF; DNA: TGTGCCAGCAGCTTGAGGGGACTAGCGGACGAGACCCAGTACTTC
J: TRBJ1-5; size: once; length: 15; D: -; V: TRBV6-5; CDR3: CASSYGAGRDQPQHF; DNA: TGTGCCAGCAGTTACGGAGCGGGGAGAGATCAGCCCCAGCATTTT
J: TRBJ2-3; size: -; length: 15; D: TRBD1; V: TRBV5-1; CDR3: CASSLSDRGQDTQYF; DNA: TGCGCCAGCAGCTTATCGGACAGGGGGCAGGATACGCAGTATTTT
J: TRBJ2-7; size: -; length: 11; D: -; V: TRBV10-1; CDR3: CATQDRDEQYF; DNA: TGCGCCACCCAAGATAGGGACGAGCAGTACTTC
J: TRBJ1-2; size: -; length: 12; D: -; V: TRBV11-3; CDR3: CASTSGWKGYTF; DNA: TGTGCCAGCACCTCAGGGTGGAAAGGCTACACCTTC
J: TRBJ2-2; size: -; length: 15; D: TRBD2; V: TRBV29-1; CDR3: CSAGTSGGNTGELFF; DNA: TGCAGCGCCGGGACTAGCGGGGGTAACACCGGGGAGCTGTTTTTT
J: TRBJ1-2; size: -; length: 12; D: TRBD1; V: TRBV7-9; CDR3: CASSGTGSGYTF; DNA: TGTGCCAGCAGCGGGACAGGGTCTGGCTACACCTTC
J: TRBJ2-2; size: -; length: 19; D: TRBD2; V: TRBV5-4; CDR3: CASSFRRASGAANTGELFF; DNA: TGTGCCAGCAGCTTTCGTAGGGCTAGCGGGGCCGCGAACACCGGGGAGCTGTTTTTT
J: TRBJ2-2; size: -; length: 16; D: TRBD2; V: TRBV9; CDR3: CASSASGLTNTGELFF; DNA: TGTGCCAGCAGCGCTAGCGGTCTAACGAACACCGGGGAGCTGTTTTTT
J: TRBJ2-2; size: -; length: 14; D: TRBD1; V: TRBV29-1; CDR3: CSVLDRENTGELFF; DNA: TGCAGCGTTCTGGACAGGGAAAACACCGGGGAGCTGTTTTTT
J: TRBJ2-5; size: -; length: 12; D: -; V: TRBV10-1; CDR3: CASSDPGTAQYF; DNA: TGCGCCAGCAGTGACCCAGGGACGGCCCAGTACTTC
J: TRBJ1-2; size: -; length: 12; D: -; V: TRBV30; CDR3: CAWTVTNYGYTF; DNA: TGTGCCTGGACAGTTACTAACTATGGCTACACCTTC
J: TRBJ1-2; size: -; length: 14; D: -; V: TRBV28; CDR3: CASGAGPLSGGYTF; DNA: TGTGCCAGCGGAGCGGGACCCTTATCGGGGGGCTACACCTTC